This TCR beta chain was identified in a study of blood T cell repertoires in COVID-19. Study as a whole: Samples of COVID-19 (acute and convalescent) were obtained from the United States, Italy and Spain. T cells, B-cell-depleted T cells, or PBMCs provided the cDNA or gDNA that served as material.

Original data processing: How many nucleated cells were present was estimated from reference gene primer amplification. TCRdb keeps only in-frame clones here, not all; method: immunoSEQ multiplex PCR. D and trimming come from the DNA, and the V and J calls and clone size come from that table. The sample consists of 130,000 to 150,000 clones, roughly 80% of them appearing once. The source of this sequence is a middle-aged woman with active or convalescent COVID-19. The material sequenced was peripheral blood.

For the CDR3, the DNA is TGTGCCAGTATCCATCCGGGACACCCGGTAGTGGGTAATTCACCCCTCCACTTT. It specifies CASIHPGHPVVGNSPLHF. This chain joins TRBV2 and TRBJ1-6, with D perhaps TRBD1 (6 bases). Trimming stripped 9 bases from V and 6 bases from J, with 27 bases between. Looked up from germline, CDR1 is SNHLY and CDR2 is FYNNEI. This CDR3 is built from 18 residues. Drawing the rest from reference TRBV2 and TRBJ1-6, the complete variable domain is EPEVTQTPSHQVTQMGQEVILRCVPISNHLYFYWYRQILGQKVEFLVSFYNNEISEKSEIFDDQFSVERPDGSNFTLKIRSTKLEDSAMYFCASIHPGHPVVGNSPLHFGNGTRLTVT.